Each of the 24 T cell receptor beta chains below was sequenced from the same sample in a study of blood T cell repertoires in COVID-19. Using immunoSEQ multiplex PCR, the repertoire was profiled, and TCRdb retains in-frame clones only, with some absent. This sample has some 300,000 clones, with about nine tenths found just once. Sequences were obtained from PBMCs or T cells enriched from blood (not recorded which). All receptors come from a woman aged 40 to 50 who had recovered from COVID-19.

V and J are TRBV2 and TRBJ2-3, with 8 bases matching TRBD1. The length of the CDR3 is 13 residues. Germline V lookup: CDR1 SNHLY, CDR2 FYNNEI. V shed 7 bases and J 8 bases; nucleotides not matched to a gene: 8. DNA of the CDR3: TGTGCCAGCAATGACAGGGGTTTAGGTACGCAGTATTTT. Translated: CASNDRGLGTQYF.

The gene calls are TRBV9 and TRBJ1-1; 7 bases are shared with TRBD1. The V segment lost 1 base and the J segment 4 bases; nucleotides outside the gene matches: 7. From germline, CDR1 is SGDLS and CDR2 YYNGEE. This CDR3 spans 15 amino acids. The CDR3 spells CASSVLTGTGTEAFF. CDR3 nucleotides: TGTGCCAGCAGCGTATTGACAGGGACGGGCACTGAAGCTTTCTTT. The full variable domain, rest sourced from reference TRBV9 and TRBJ1-1, is DSGVTQTPKHLITATGQRVTLRCSPRSGDLSVYWYQQSLDQGLQFLIQYYNGEERAKGNILERFSAQQFPDLHSELNLSSLELGDSALYFCASSVLTGTGTEAFFGQGTRLTVV.

The gene calls are TRBV11-2 and TRBJ1-1; D is unresolved. V dropped 3 bases and J dropped 0 bases, with 8 bases sitting between them. Germline V gene sequence: CDR1 SGHAT, CDR2 FQNNGV. CDR3 length equals 14 residues. The CDR3 nucleotides read TGTGCCAGCAGCTTGGCAGGCATGAACACTGAAGCTTTCTTT. Translation gives CASSLAGMNTEAFF.

The chain couples TRBV7-6 to TRBJ2-7; D call uncertain. The length of the CDR3 is 14 residues. Germline lookup yields CDR1 SGHVS and CDR2 FNYEAQ. V lost 1 base to trimming and J lost 1 base, with 8 bases between them. CDR3 protein: CASSLVYKSYEQYF. CDR3 nucleotide sequence: TGTGCCAGCAGCTTAGTATACAAATCCTACGAGCAGTACTTC.

This sequence joins TRBV5-1 and TRBJ2-7, with a possible D match to TRBD1 (6 bases). Trimming removed 4 bases from V and 6 bases from J, with 17 bases in between. Germline V CDR1 and CDR2: SGHRS, YFSETQ. The CDR3 spans 14 residues. CDR3 protein: CASSSGQPPGEQYF. CDR3 in DNA: TGCGCCAGCAGCAGCGGACAGCCCCCGGGCGAGCAGTACTTC. Variable domain in full (rest from reference TRBV5-1 and TRBJ2-7): KAGVTQTPRYLIKTRGQQVTLSCSPISGHRSVSWYQQTPGQGLQFLFEYFSETQRNKGNFPGRFSGRQFSNSRSEMNVSTLELGDSALYLCASSSGQPPGEQYFGPGTRLTVT.

Regarding this clone: Germline is not matched at one junction end, which may reflect a read error. CDR3 in DNA: TGTGGCAGCAATCCAACTAGCGGCTCCTACAATGAGCAGTTCTTC. The encoded protein is CGSNPTSGSYNEQFF. V usage is TRBV2 and J usage is TRBJ2-1; 8 nucleotides line up with TRBD2. Germline CDR1 SNHLY, CDR2 FYNNEI. The CDR3 extends over 15 amino acids. Based on the CDR3 plus reference TRBV2 and TRBJ2-1, the full variable domain is EPEVTQTPSHQVTQMGQEVILRCVPISNHLYFYWYRQILGQKVEFLVSFYNNEISEKSEIFDDQFSVERPDGSNFTLKIRSTKLEDSAMYFCGSNPTSGSYNEQFFGPGTRLTVL.

In its sample, this clone was seen a few times. The genes are TRBV12-3 or TRBV12-4 and TRBJ1-3; unclear D gene. The CDR3 length is 12 residues. V lost 4 bases to trimming and J lost 6 bases, with 7 bases between them. CDR3 in DNA: TGTGCCAGCAGTTCCGCAGAAAACACCATATATTTT. Translated: CASSSAENTIYF.

CDR3 sequence reads: CASSLEGGGLHEQFF. As DNA, the CDR3 is TGTGCCAGCAGCTTGGAAGGGGGGGGCCTCCATGAGCAGTTCTTC. The rearrangement links TRBV7-2 to TRBJ2-1; weak D call: TRBD2 (7 bases). V was pared by 3 bases and J by 8 bases, with 17 bases between. The CDR3 runs 15 residues. Germline values: CDR1 SGHTA, CDR2 FQGNSA.

As DNA, the CDR3 is TGTGCCAGTAGAAAGACAGGGCCTGGAAACACCATATATTTT. Translated, it gives CASRKTGPGNTIYF. The chain joins TRBV19 to TRBJ1-3; 7 nucleotides line up with TRBD1. The CDR3 is made up of 14 amino acids. The V segment lost 6 bases and the J segment 2 bases; nucleotides outside the gene matches: 4. The germline V gene has CDR1 LNHDA and CDR2 SQIVND (reference sequence).

V usage is TRBV11-1 and J usage is TRBJ1-2; D gene uncertain. Trimming removed 10 bases at V and 1 base at J, with 10 bases between. The V gene's germline CDR1 is SGHAT and CDR2 FQDESV (reference sequence). The CDR3 extends over 12 amino acids. This chain's CDR3 is CAIKTRNYGYTF. The CDR3 coding sequence is TGTGCCATAAAGACACGTAACTATGGCTACACCTTC.

The J gene is TRBJ2-1, the V gene TRBV5-1, with a weak D call TRBD1 (6 bases). The germline CDR1 and CDR2 sequences are SGHRS and YFSETQ. V shed 2 bases and J shed 7 bases, with 10 bases lying between them. This CDR3 contains 13 residues. CDR3 DNA: TGCGCCAGCAGCTTCCGACAGGATAATGAGCAGTTCTTC. It translates to CASSFRQDNEQFF.

The chain uses TRBV10-3 and TRBJ2-1, with D hard to call. Germline V gene lookup returns CDR1 ENHRY and CDR2 SYGVKD. The CDR3 is 13 residues long. Between the trimmed V and J ends, which lost 6 bases and 6 bases, there was a span of 12 bases. The CDR3 DNA follows: TGTGCCATCAGAACGCTCCCACTCAATGAGCAGTTCTTC. This sequence encodes CAIRTLPLNEQFF.

Of note for this clone: The same CDR3 arises from other DNA sequences in this sample as well. The chain joins TRBV5-1 to TRBJ2-7, with 8 positions matching TRBD1. This CDR3 region has 14 residues. CDR1 and CDR2 from the germline V gene are SGHRS and YFSETQ. V trimming: 4 bases; J trimming: 3 bases; junction bases outside the gene matches: 6. Here the CDR3 DNA reads TGCGCCAGCAGCCTATCTGGACAGGGCTACGAGCAGTACTTC. Translating gives CASSLSGQGYEQYF.

The V call is TRBV3-1 (or the pseudogene TRBV3-2), the J call TRBJ1-4, with TRBD1 as a possible D gene (6 bases). Trimming removed 0 bases from V and 1 base from J, with 21 bases in between. The CDR3 runs to 20 residues. The V gene's germline CDR1 is LGHDT and CDR2 YNNKEL (reference sequence). In nucleotides, the CDR3 is TGTGCCAGCAGCCAAGATAGGCGGCGGGGGCGCGGGGAAACTAATGAAAAACTGTTTTTT. It is translated as CASSQDRRRGRGETNEKLFF.

This chain joins TRBV7-9 and TRBJ1-1, with 12 bases aligning to TRBD1. The trim removed 3 bases at V and 6 bases at J, leaving 5 bases unmatched. The CDR3 length is 15 residues. CDR1 is SEHNR, CDR2 FQNEAQ, per germline (reference sequence). CDR3 sequence reads: CASSFGTGGLAEAFF. Here the CDR3 DNA reads TGTGCCAGCAGCTTCGGGACAGGGGGCCTCGCTGAAGCTTTCTTT.

The CDR3, as DNA: TGCAGCGTTGCGGGACAGTCCTACGAGCAGTACTTC. Translation: CSVAGQSYEQYF. The chain recombines TRBV29-1 with TRBJ2-7; 7 nucleotides agree with TRBD1. The V gene end was trimmed by 4 bases and the J gene end by 1 base; junction bases not matched to a gene: 1. Germline V gives CDR1 SQVTM, CDR2 ANQGSEA. This CDR3 has 12 amino acids.

This chain links TRBV4-3 with TRBJ2-5; TRBD2 matches at 12 bases. V gave up 5 bases and J gave up 3 bases; unmatched junction bases: 4. The CDR3 totals 15 residues. Germline V lookup: CDR1 LGHNA, CDR2 YSLEER. The CDR3 coding sequence is TGCGCCAGCAGCTCCCGGACTAGCGGGGAAGAGACCCAGTACTTC. Its protein is CASSSRTSGEETQYF.

The V call is TRBV19, the J call TRBJ2-3; possible D gene TRBD2, 5 bases. Germline V gene lookup returns CDR1 LNHDA and CDR2 SQIVND (reference sequence). V lost 0 bases to trimming and J lost 5 bases, with 12 bases between them. The CDR3 contains 15 residues. This chain's CDR3 is CASSIDAGKEDTQYF. CDR3 sequence (DNA): TGTGCCAGTAGTATAGATGCCGGGAAGGAAGATACGCAGTATTTT.

The CDR3 here is CASSYSTGSGTEAFF. The CDR3 nucleotides are TGTGCCAGCAGTTACTCGACAGGGTCGGGCACTGAAGCTTTCTTT. This rearrangement joins TRBV6-6 to TRBJ1-1; 7 bases agree with TRBD1. The J segment lost 4 bases and the V segment lost 0 bases, leaving 5 bases of the junction unmatched. Germline V CDR1 and CDR2: MNHNY, SVGAGI (reference sequence). The CDR3 length is 15 residues.

The chain recombines TRBV10-2 with TRBJ2-7; 8 bases map to TRBD1. Trimming took 2 bases from V and 6 from J; bases not matched to a gene: 6. The CDR3 totals 14 residues. Germline V gene data show CDR1 as WSHSY and CDR2 as SAAADI. In nucleotides, the CDR3 is TGCGCCAGCAGTGAGGACAGGGGCGTGGGCGAGCAGTACTTC. Its protein is CASSEDRGVGEQYF.

The chain uses TRBV7-2 and TRBJ2-1; weak D call: TRBD2 (7 bases). Germline V CDR1 and CDR2: SGHTA, FQGNSA. The CDR3 has 14 residues. Deletions cut 7 bases from V and 4 bases from J, with 14 bases between. The CDR3 protein is CASTPRGAYNEQFF. In DNA, the CDR3 is TGTGCCAGCACCCCCCGGGGGGCTTACAATGAGCAGTTCTTC. Supplemented by reference TRBV7-2 and TRBJ2-1, the full variable domain reads GAGVSQSPSNKVTEKGKDVELRCDPISGHTALYWYRQSLGQGLEFLIYFQGNSAPDKSGLPSDRFSAERTGGSVSTLTIQRTQQEDSAVYLCASTPRGAYNEQFFGPGTRLTVL.

V gene TRBV28 combines with J gene TRBJ1-1; 9 bases are a match to TRBD1. Trimming removed 3 bases from V and 8 bases from J; junction bases left unmatched: 10. From germline, CDR1 is MDHEN and CDR2 SYDVKM. CDR3 size: 15 residues. The CDR3 sequence: CASSLGHRGQGEAFF. The CDR3 nucleotides are TGTGCCAGCAGTTTGGGCCACAGGGGGCAAGGAGAAGCTTTCTTT.

The chain couples TRBV11-3 to TRBJ1-1, with D uncertain. Trimming stripped 1 base from V and 1 base from J, with 7 bases between. CDR3 size: 14 residues. Germline V lookup: CDR1 SGHNT, CDR2 YENEEA. The CDR3 bases are TGTGCCAGCAGCTTAGTACGGGGGAACACTGAAGCTTTCTTT. This translates into CASSLVRGNTEAFF.

V is TRBV7-9 and J is TRBJ2-1; 15 nucleotides match TRBD2. J lost 3 bases, V lost 6 bases, and 9 bases had no gene match. Germline V CDR1 and CDR2: SEHNR, FQNEAQ (reference sequence). The CDR3 length is 18 residues. The CDR3, as DNA: TGTGCCAGCAGGCGGACTAGCGGGGGGGCCATTGACTACAATGAGCAGTTCTTC. It specifies CASRRTSGGAIDYNEQFF.